The rows below give T cell receptor beta chains drawn from one sample of a study of cytomegalovirus exposure and HLA in healthy donors. Here immunoSEQ multiplex PCR was the method, and the copy in TCRdb shows in-frame clones only, minus some. The profile covers approximately 300,000 clones, with over 70% appearing a single time and about 0.28% taken by the ten largest. Input material: PBMCs. These TCRs come from a girl aged 2-9 years in good health and CMV-seronegative. CDR3s include the opening cysteine and the closing phenylalanine or tryptophan. A D gene is named only where the DNA matches it firmly. Rows may omit the clone size; those that give it use once, few, many or a size class.

V gene: TRBV19; D gene: TRBD1; J gene: TRBJ1-2; clone size: few; CDR3 DNA: TGTGCCAGTAGTGAACAGGGGCAGGCTAACTATGGCTACACCTTC; CDR3 protein: CASSEQGQANYGYTF
V gene: TRBV6-5; D gene: TRBD2; J gene: TRBJ2-1; clone size: -; CDR3 DNA: TGTGCCAGCAGTTACTCAGGACTAGCGGGGGACGAAGAGCAGTTCTTC; CDR3 protein: CASSYSGLAGDEEQFF
V gene: TRBV6-1; D gene: -; J gene: TRBJ2-3; clone size: -; CDR3 DNA: TGTGCCAGCAGTGGTGTACCTAATCGGAGCACAGATACGCAGTATTTT; CDR3 protein: CASSGVPNRSTDTQYF
V gene: TRBV13; D gene: TRBD2; J gene: TRBJ2-5; clone size: once; CDR3 DNA: TGTGCCAGCAGCGGTAGCGGGGGTACCGCTGTATTAGAGACCCAGTACTTC; CDR3 protein: CASSGSGGTAVLETQYF
V gene: TRBV7-9; D gene: -; J gene: TRBJ1-4; clone size: -; CDR3 DNA: TGTGCCAGCAGCTGGGGCAGGGTCGTAACTAATGAAAAACTGTTTTTT; CDR3 protein: CASSWGRVVTNEKLFF
V gene: TRBV28; D gene: TRBD1; J gene: TRBJ2-7; clone size: few; CDR3 DNA: TGTGCCAGCAGTCCACTGACAGGGGAGCACGAGCAGTACTTC; CDR3 protein: CASSPLTGEHEQYF
V gene: TRBV7-8; D gene: -; J gene: TRBJ2-1; clone size: -; CDR3 DNA: TGTGCCTCGGGCGGGCGGGGTGCCTACAATGAGCAGTTCTTC; CDR3 protein: CASGGRGAYNEQFF
V gene: TRBV19; D gene: -; J gene: TRBJ2-2; clone size: -; CDR3 DNA: TGTGCCAGTAGTATTTCTAGGAACACCGGGGAGCTGTTTTTT; CDR3 protein: CASSISRNTGELFF
V gene: TRBV10-3; D gene: TRBD1; J gene: TRBJ2-6; clone size: few; CDR3 DNA: TGTGCCATCAGTGGGGGACAGGGGGCGTTCGGGGCCAACGTCCTGACTTTC; CDR3 protein: CAISGGQGAFGANVLTF
V gene: TRBV7-9; D gene: -; J gene: TRBJ2-7; clone size: -; CDR3 DNA: TGTGCCAGCAGCTTAGTCGAGAGGGTGCAGTACTTC; CDR3 protein: CASSLVERVQYF
V gene: TRBV30; D gene: -; J gene: TRBJ1-6; clone size: -; CDR3 DNA: TGTGCCTGCCCTCCTCGGGGGGCAGATTCACCCCTCCACTTT; CDR3 protein: CACPPRGADSPLHF
V gene: TRBV19; D gene: TRBD1; J gene: TRBJ1-2; clone size: -; CDR3 DNA: TGTGCCAGTAGTATATGGGACAGGGGAAACCACCGCGACTATGGCTACACCTTC; CDR3 protein: CASSIWDRGNHRDYGYTF
V gene: TRBV2; D gene: -; J gene: TRBJ2-5; clone size: once; CDR3 DNA: TGTGCCAGCAGTGAAGCGCTTTCTAGCGATTGTGAGACCCAGTACTTC; CDR3 protein: CASSEALSSDCETQYF
V gene: TRBV11-1; D gene: -; J gene: TRBJ2-7; clone size: -; CDR3 DNA: TGTGCCAGCAGCTCTTGGACAGATCTTTACGAGCAGTACTTC; CDR3 protein: CASSSWTDLYEQYF
V gene: TRBV5-1; D gene: -; J gene: TRBJ2-1; clone size: -; CDR3 DNA: TGCGCCAGCAGCTTGGCCTTTCTAGCGTTTAGCTCCTACAATGAGCAGTTCTTC; CDR3 protein: CASSLAFLAFSSYNEQFF
V gene: TRBV7-9; D gene: -; J gene: TRBJ1-1; clone size: -; CDR3 DNA: TGTGCCAGCAGCCCCCGACGGGGGATGAACACTGAAGCTTTCTTT; CDR3 protein: CASSPRRGMNTEAFF
V gene: TRBV28; D gene: -; J gene: TRBJ2-1; clone size: -; CDR3 DNA: TGTGCCAGCAGACACGAGGACAGTCCTTCCTACAATGAGCAGTTCTTC; CDR3 protein: CASRHEDSPSYNEQFF
V gene: TRBV9; D gene: TRBD1; J gene: TRBJ1-3; clone size: -; CDR3 DNA: TGTGCCAGCAGCGTTCAGGGGGGCCGGGAAAACACCATATATTTT; CDR3 protein: CASSVQGGRENTIYF
V gene: TRBV5-5; D gene: TRBD1; J gene: TRBJ2-7; clone size: -; CDR3 DNA: TGTGCCAGCAGCTTCGGGACAGGGGGTTACGAGCAGTACTTC; CDR3 protein: CASSFGTGGYEQYF
V gene: TRBV7-6; D gene: TRBD1; J gene: TRBJ1-3; clone size: -; CDR3 DNA: TGTGCCAGCAGCTCCCAGGGGGGCGCAGGGAAAAACACCATATATTTT; CDR3 protein: CASSSQGGAGKNTIYF
V gene: TRBV5-4; D gene: -; J gene: TRBJ2-1; clone size: -; CDR3 DNA: TGTGCCAGCACCGTAGAACTAGCTACTGAGCAGTTCTTC; CDR3 protein: CASTVELATEQFF
V gene: TRBV4-1; D gene: TRBD2; J gene: TRBJ2-1; clone size: -; CDR3 DNA: TGCGCCAGCAGCCTCGCTAAGCGGGAGCTTGACAATGAGCAGTTCTTC; CDR3 protein: CASSLAKRELDNEQFF
V gene: TRBV13; D gene: TRBD1; J gene: TRBJ2-1; clone size: -; CDR3 DNA: TGTGCCAGCAGCTATACAGGGGTTACGGTCAATGAGCAGTTCTTC; CDR3 protein: CASSYTGVTVNEQFF
V gene: TRBV4-2; D gene: -; J gene: TRBJ2-1; clone size: -; CDR3 DNA: TGTGCCAGCAGCCAAGTGGTGGCCCAGTACAATGAGCAGTTCTTC; CDR3 protein: CASSQVVAQYNEQFF
V gene: TRBV7-6; D gene: -; J gene: TRBJ2-3; clone size: -; CDR3 DNA: TGTGCCAGCAGCTTAAAGTCAGGGGCCCGCACAGATACGCAGTATTTT; CDR3 protein: CASSLKSGARTDTQYF
V gene: TRBV6-5; D gene: TRBD1; J gene: TRBJ1-2; clone size: -; CDR3 DNA: TGTGCCAGCAGCCCCGGGACAGGGAACTATGGCTACACCTTC; CDR3 protein: CASSPGTGNYGYTF
V gene: TRBV27; D gene: TRBD2; J gene: TRBJ2-5; clone size: -; CDR3 DNA: TGTGCCAGCAGTATTAGCGGGAGCCCGCCGAGGGAGCAGTACTTC; CDR3 protein: CASSISGSPPREQYF
V gene: TRBV6-1; D gene: -; J gene: TRBJ1-5; clone size: -; CDR3 DNA: TGTGCCAGCAGTGAAGGCGTTCACGTGTCCCAGCCCCAGCATTTT; CDR3 protein: CASSEGVHVSQPQHF
V gene: TRBV4-1; D gene: -; J gene: TRBJ2-3; clone size: -; CDR3 DNA: TGCGCCAGCAGCCGCCTAGGAAGGGCGGACTCCGATACGCAGTATTTT; CDR3 protein: CASSRLGRADSDTQYF
V gene: TRBV7-9; D gene: -; J gene: TRBJ1-2; clone size: few; CDR3 DNA: TGTGCCAGCAGCTTAGAAACAAGGGGAAACTATGGCTACACCTTC; CDR3 protein: CASSLETRGNYGYTF
V gene: TRBV11-2; D gene: TRBD2; J gene: TRBJ2-1; clone size: -; CDR3 DNA: TGTGCCAGCAGCTTAGATCTTATTAGCGGGAGGATTAATGGCGATGAGCAGTTCTTC; CDR3 protein: CASSLDLISGRINGDEQFF
V gene: TRBV7-2; D gene: TRBD2; J gene: TRBJ2-1; clone size: -; CDR3 DNA: TGTGCCAGCAGCTCGGGACTAGCCCAATACAATGAGCAGTTCTTC; CDR3 protein: CASSSGLAQYNEQFF
V gene: TRBV4-2; D gene: TRBD1; J gene: TRBJ1-5; clone size: -; CDR3 DNA: TGTGCCAGCAGCTTCCAGGGGGCGGATCAGCCCCAGCATTTT; CDR3 protein: CASSFQGADQPQHF
V gene: TRBV4-1; D gene: TRBD1; J gene: TRBJ2-4; clone size: -; CDR3 DNA: TGCGCCAGCAGCCAAGACAGGGGGCGCGGGTACATTCAGTACTTC; CDR3 protein: CASSQDRGRGYIQYF
V gene: TRBV4-1; D gene: TRBD2; J gene: TRBJ2-7; clone size: -; CDR3 DNA: TGCGCCAGCAGCCAAGAGGGAGTAGTAGCGGGGTCACAGAACGAGCAGTACTTC; CDR3 protein: CASSQEGVVAGSQNEQYF
V gene: TRBV5-4; D gene: TRBD2; J gene: TRBJ2-1; clone size: once; CDR3 DNA: TGTGCCAGCAGCTGGACTAGCGGGAATTATGAGCAGTTCTTC; CDR3 protein: CASSWTSGNYEQFF
V gene: TRBV7-9; D gene: TRBD1; J gene: TRBJ2-3; clone size: -; CDR3 DNA: TGTGCCAGCAGCCCGTGGGACAGGGCATCGGCAGATACGCAGTATTTT; CDR3 protein: CASSPWDRASADTQYF
V gene: TRBV7-2; D gene: -; J gene: TRBJ2-7; clone size: -; CDR3 DNA: TGTGCCAGCAGCTTACTTGGGCAGGGGGGCTACGAGCAGTACTTC; CDR3 protein: CASSLLGQGGYEQYF
V gene: TRBV5-4; D gene: -; J gene: TRBJ2-4; clone size: -; CDR3 DNA: TGTGCGGGCGGGACCAAAAACATTCAGTACTTC; CDR3 protein: CAGGTKNIQYF
V gene: TRBV28; D gene: TRBD1; J gene: TRBJ1-3; clone size: few; CDR3 DNA: TGTGCCAGCAGTTTGGGACAGGGGGTTGGAAACACCATATATTTT; CDR3 protein: CASSLGQGVGNTIYF
V gene: TRBV27; D gene: -; J gene: TRBJ2-4; clone size: -; CDR3 DNA: TGTGCCAGCAGCAGTGGGCTAGCCAAAAACATTCAGTACTTC; CDR3 protein: CASSSGLAKNIQYF
V gene: TRBV7-2; D gene: TRBD2; J gene: TRBJ2-1; clone size: -; CDR3 DNA: TGTGCCAGCAGCGTTAGCGGGGGGGGAAAGAATGAGCAGTTCTTC; CDR3 protein: CASSVSGGGKNEQFF
V gene: TRBV27; D gene: -; J gene: TRBJ2-3; clone size: -; CDR3 DNA: TGTGCCAGCAGTTTATTGGGCGGGATTGCAGATACGCAGTATTTT; CDR3 protein: CASSLLGGIADTQYF
V gene: TRBV6-1; D gene: TRBD1; J gene: TRBJ1-1; clone size: few; CDR3 DNA: TGTGCCAGCACAACAGGGGGCTACGCTGAAGCTTTCTTT; CDR3 protein: CASTTGGYAEAFF
V gene: TRBV27; D gene: TRBD1; J gene: TRBJ1-2; clone size: -; CDR3 DNA: TGTGCCAGCAAAGACAGGGGACAGGACTATGGCTACACCTTC; CDR3 protein: CASKDRGQDYGYTF
V gene: TRBV6-5; D gene: -; J gene: TRBJ2-4; clone size: -; CDR3 DNA: TGTGCCAGCAAAGACAGCTTAGCCAAAAACATTCAGTACTTC; CDR3 protein: CASKDSLAKNIQYF
V gene: TRBV27; D gene: TRBD2; J gene: TRBJ2-3; clone size: -; CDR3 DNA: TGTGCCAGCAGTCACACTAGCGGCGTGCTTTATACGCAGTATTTT; CDR3 protein: CASSHTSGVLYTQYF
V gene: TRBV28; D gene: -; J gene: TRBJ1-2; clone size: -; CDR3 DNA: TGTGCCAGCAGTCTTCAGGGGATAGCTAACTATGGCTACACCTTC; CDR3 protein: CASSLQGIANYGYTF
V gene: TRBV27; D gene: TRBD1; J gene: TRBJ1-6; clone size: -; CDR3 DNA: TGTGCCAGCAGTTTTAGAGGGGGCGATTCACCCCTCCACTTT; CDR3 protein: CASSFRGGDSPLHF
V gene: TRBV18; D gene: TRBD2; J gene: TRBJ2-7; clone size: -; CDR3 DNA: TGTGCCAGCTCACCAATGGGACTATCCAACGAGCAGTACTTC; CDR3 protein: CASSPMGLSNEQYF